The subject of this entry is one TCR beta chain. Its target is unknown. This sample was included in a study of cytomegalovirus exposure and HLA in healthy donors. General study results and limits: The authors excluded some V segments, including TRBV6-2 and TRBV6-3, as indistinguishable. The authors judged a highly shared variant cluster likely a sequencing artifact.

Losses at the gene ends were 6 bases for V and 11 bases for J; bases not matched to a gene: 6. Germline V gene data show CDR1 as SQVTM and CDR2 as ANQGSEA. This CDR3 is 12 amino acids long. PCR was performed using 60 Vbeta and 13 Jbeta primers. Clones were sequenced by immunoSEQ multiplex PCR, and TCRdb holds only the in-frame ones, with some missing. The sample includes 190,000 or so clones. The sequence was obtained from a boy aged 5 to 17 in good health and CMV-seronegative. Sequencing was done on a sample of PBMCs. The V gene is TRBV29-1, the J gene TRBJ2-5; 13 nucleotides line up with TRBD2. CDR3 in amino acids: CSVLAGGLEQYF. The CDR3 DNA follows: TGCAGCGTACTAGCGGGGGGGCTGGAGCAGTACTTC.